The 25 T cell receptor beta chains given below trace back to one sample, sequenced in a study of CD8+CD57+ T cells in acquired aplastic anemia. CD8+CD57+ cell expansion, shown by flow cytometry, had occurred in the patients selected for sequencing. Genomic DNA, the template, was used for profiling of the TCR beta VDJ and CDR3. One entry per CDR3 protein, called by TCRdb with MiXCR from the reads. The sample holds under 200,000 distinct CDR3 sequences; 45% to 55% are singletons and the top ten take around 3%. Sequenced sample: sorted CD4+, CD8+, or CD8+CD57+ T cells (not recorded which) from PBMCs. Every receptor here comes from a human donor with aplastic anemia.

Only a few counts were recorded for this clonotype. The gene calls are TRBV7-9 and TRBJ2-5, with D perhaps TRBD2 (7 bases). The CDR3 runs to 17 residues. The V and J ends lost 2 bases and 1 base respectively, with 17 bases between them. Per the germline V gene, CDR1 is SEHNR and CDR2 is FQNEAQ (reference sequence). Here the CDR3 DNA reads TGTGCCAGCAGCTTATCGGGGGGACGACAGGCCCAAGAGACCCAGTACTTC. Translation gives CASSLSGGRQAQETQYF.

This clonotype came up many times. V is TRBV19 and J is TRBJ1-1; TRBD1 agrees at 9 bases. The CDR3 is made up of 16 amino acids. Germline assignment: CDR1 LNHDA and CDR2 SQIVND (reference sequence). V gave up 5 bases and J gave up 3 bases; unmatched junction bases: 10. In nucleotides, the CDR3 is TGTGCCAGTAGTCCACCGGACAGGGGAGATTACACTGAAGCTTTCTTT. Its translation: CASSPPDRGDYTEAFF.

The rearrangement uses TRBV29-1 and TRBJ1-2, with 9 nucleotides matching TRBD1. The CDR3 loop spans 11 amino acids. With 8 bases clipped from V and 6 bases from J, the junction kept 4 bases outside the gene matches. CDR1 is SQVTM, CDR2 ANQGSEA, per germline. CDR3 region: CSSTGGDGYTF. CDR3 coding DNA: TGCAGCTCAACAGGGGGCGATGGCTACACCTTC.

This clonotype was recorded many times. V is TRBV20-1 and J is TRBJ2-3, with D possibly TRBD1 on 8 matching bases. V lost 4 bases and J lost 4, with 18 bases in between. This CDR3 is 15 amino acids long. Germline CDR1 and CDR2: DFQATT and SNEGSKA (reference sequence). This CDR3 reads CSAIVDRAGADTQYF. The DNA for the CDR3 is TGCAGTGCTATCGTGGACAGGGCGGGAGCAGATACGCAGTATTTT.

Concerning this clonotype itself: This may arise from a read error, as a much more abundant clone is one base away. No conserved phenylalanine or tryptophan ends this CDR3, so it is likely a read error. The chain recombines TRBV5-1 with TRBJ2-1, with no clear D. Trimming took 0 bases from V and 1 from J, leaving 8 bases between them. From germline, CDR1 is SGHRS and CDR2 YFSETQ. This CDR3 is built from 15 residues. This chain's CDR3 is CASSLEDPSYNEQFS. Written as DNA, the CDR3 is TGCGCCAGCAGCTTGGAGGACCCGTCCTACAATGAGCAGTTCTCC.

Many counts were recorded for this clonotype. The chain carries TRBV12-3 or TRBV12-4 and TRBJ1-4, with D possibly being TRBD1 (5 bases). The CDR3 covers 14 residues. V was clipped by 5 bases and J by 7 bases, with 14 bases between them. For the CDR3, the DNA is TGTGCCAGCAGTCAAGGGGCTTCCACTGAAAAACTGTTTTTT. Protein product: CASSQGASTEKLFF.

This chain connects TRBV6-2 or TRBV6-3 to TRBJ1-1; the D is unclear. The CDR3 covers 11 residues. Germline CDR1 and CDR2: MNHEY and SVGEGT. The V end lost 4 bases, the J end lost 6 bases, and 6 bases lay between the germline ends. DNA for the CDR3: TGTGCCAGCAGTTTTGAAGCTGAAGCTTTCTTT. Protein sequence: CASSFEAEAFF.

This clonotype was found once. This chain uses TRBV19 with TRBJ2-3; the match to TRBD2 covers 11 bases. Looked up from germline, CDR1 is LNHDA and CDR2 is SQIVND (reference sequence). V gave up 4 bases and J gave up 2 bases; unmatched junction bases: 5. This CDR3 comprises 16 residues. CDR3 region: CASSNPSGGHTDTQYF. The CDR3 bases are TGTGCCAGTAGTAACCCTAGCGGGGGGCACACAGATACGCAGTATTTT. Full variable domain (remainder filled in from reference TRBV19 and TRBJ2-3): DGGITQSPKYLFRKEGQNVTLSCEQNLNHDAMYWYRQDPGQGLRLIYYSQIVNDFQKGDIAEGYSVSREKKESFPLTVTSAQKNPTAFYLCASSNPSGGHTDTQYFGPGTRLTVL.

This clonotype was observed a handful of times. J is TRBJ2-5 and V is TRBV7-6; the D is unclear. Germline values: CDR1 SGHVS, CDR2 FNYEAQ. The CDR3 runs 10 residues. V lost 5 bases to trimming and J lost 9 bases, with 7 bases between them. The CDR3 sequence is CASSGVSQYF. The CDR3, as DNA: TGTGCCAGCAGCGGGGTGTCCCAGTACTTC.

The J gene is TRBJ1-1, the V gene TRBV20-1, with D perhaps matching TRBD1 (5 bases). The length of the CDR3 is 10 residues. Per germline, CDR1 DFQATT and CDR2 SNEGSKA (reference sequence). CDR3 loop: CRAGGTEAFF. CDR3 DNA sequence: TGCAGGGCTGGGGGAACTGAAGCTTTCTTT.

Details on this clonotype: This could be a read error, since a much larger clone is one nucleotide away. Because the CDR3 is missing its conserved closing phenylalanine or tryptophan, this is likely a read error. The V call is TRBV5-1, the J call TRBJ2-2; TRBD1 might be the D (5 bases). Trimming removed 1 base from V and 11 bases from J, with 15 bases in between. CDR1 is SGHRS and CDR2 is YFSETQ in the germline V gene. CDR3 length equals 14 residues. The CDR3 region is CASSLTTRQSELFL. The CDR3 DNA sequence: TGCGCCAGCAGCTTGACCACACGACAGAGCGAGCTGTTTCTT.

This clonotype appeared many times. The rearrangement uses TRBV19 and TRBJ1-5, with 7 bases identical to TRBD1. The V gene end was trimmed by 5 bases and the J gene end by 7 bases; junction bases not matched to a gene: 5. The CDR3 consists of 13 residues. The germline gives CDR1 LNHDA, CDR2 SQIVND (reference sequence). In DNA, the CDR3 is TGTGCCAGTAGTGAAAACAGGGGCCAGCCCCAGCATTTT. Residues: CASSENRGQPQHF.

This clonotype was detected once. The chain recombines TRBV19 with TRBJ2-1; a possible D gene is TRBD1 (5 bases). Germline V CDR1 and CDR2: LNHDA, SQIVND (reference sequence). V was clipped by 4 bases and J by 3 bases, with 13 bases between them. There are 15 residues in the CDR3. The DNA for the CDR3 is TGTGCCAGTAGTACTTCGGACACGAACTACAATGAGCAGTTCTTC. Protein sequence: CASSTSDTNYNEQFF.

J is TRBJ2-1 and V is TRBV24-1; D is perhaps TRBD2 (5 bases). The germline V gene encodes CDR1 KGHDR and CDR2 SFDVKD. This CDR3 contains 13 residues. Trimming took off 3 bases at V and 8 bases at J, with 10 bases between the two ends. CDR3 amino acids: CATSDRTDDEQFF. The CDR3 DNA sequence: TGTGCCACCAGTGATCGGACTGACGATGAGCAGTTCTTC.

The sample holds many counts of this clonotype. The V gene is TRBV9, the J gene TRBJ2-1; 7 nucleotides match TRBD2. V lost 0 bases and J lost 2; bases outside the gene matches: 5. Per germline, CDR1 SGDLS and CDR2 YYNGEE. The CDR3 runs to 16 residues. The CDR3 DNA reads TGTGCCAGCAGCGTAGTGGAGCGGGGACCCTACAATGAGCAGTTCTTC. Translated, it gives CASSVVERGPYNEQFF.

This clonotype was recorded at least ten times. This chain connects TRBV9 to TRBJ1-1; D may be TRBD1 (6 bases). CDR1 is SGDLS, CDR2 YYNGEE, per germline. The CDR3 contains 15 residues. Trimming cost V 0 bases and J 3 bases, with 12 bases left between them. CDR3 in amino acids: CASSVGHREDTEAFF. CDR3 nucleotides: TGTGCCAGCAGCGTAGGTCACAGGGAGGACACTGAAGCTTTCTTT.

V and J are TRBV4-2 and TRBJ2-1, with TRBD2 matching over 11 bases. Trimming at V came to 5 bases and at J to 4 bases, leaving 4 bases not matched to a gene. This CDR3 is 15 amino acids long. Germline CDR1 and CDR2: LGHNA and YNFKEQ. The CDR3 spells CASSGRLAGYNEQFF. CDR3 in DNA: TGTGCCAGCAGCGGGAGACTAGCGGGGTACAATGAGCAGTTCTTC.

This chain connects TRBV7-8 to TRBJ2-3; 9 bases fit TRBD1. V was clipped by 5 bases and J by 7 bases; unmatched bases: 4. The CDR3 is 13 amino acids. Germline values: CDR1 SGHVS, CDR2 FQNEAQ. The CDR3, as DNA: TGTGCCAGCAGCCTTACAGGGGGCAATACGCAGTATTTT. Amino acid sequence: CASSLTGGNTQYF.

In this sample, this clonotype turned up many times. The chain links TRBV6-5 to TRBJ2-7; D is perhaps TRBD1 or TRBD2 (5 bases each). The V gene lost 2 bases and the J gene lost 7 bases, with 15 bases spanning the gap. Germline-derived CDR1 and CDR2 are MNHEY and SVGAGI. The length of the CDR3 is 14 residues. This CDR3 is CASSYRDQRWEQYF. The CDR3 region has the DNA TGTGCCAGCAGTTACCGGGACCAGCGGTGGGAGCAGTACTTC.

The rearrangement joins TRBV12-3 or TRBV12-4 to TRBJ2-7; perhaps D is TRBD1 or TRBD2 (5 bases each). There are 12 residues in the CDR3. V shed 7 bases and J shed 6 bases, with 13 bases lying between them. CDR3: CASTRWGSEQYF. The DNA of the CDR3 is TGTGCCAGCACCCGATGGGGGAGCGAGCAGTACTTC.

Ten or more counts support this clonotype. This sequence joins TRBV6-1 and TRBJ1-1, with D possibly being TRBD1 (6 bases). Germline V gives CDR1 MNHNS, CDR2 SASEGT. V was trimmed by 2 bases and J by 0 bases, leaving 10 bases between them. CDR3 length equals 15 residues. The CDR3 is CASSELGQLNTEAFF. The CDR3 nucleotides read TGTGCCAGCAGTGAACTCGGACAGCTGAACACTGAAGCTTTCTTT.

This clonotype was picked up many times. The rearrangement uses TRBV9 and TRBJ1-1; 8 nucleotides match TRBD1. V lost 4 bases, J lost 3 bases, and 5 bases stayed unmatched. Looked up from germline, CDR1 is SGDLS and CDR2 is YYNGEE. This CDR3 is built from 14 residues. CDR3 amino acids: CASSILTGDTEAFF. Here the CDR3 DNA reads TGTGCCAGCAGCATACTGACAGGGGACACTGAAGCTTTCTTT.

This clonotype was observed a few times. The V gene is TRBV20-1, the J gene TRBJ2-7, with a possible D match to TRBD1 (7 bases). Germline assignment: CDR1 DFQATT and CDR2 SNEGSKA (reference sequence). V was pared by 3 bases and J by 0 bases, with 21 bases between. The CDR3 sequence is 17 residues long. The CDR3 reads CSASPLARDSVSYEQYF. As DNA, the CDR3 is TGCAGTGCTAGCCCACTAGCCCGGGACAGCGTCTCCTACGAGCAGTACTTC.

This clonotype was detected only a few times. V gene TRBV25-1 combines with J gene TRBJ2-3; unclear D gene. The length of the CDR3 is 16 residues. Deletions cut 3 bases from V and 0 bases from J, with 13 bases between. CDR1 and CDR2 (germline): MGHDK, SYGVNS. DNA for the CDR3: TGTGCCAGCAGTGAGCCCAGCACCTATAGCACAGATACGCAGTATTTT. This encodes CASSEPSTYSTDTQYF.

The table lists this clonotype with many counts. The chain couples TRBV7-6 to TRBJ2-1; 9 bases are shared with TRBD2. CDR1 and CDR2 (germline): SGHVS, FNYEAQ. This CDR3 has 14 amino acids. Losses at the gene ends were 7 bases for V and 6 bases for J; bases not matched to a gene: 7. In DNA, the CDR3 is TGTGCCAGCAACCTCCTAGCGGGGATCAATGAGCAGTTCTTC. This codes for CASNLLAGINEQFF.